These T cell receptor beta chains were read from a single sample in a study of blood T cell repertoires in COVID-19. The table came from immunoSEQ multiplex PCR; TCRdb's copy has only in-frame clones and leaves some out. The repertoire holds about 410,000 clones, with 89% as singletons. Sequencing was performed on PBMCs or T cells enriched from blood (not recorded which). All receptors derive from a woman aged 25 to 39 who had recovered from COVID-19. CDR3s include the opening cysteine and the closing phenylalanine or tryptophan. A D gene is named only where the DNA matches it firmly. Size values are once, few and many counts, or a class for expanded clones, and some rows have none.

cdr3_aa: CASSQDRDYGYTF
cdr3_nt: TGTGCCAGCAGTCAGGACAGGGACTATGGCTACACCTTC
clone_size: NA
j_call: TRBJ1-2
d_call: TRBD1
v_call: TRBV6-5

cdr3_aa: CASSITGLGNTIYF
cdr3_nt: TGTGCCAGCAGCATCACAGGGCTAGGAAACACCATATATTTT
clone_size: once
j_call: TRBJ1-3
d_call: NA
v_call: TRBV7-2

cdr3_aa: CASSQVWQGWVGELFF
cdr3_nt: TGCGCCAGCAGCCAAGTTTGGCAGGGCTGGGTCGGGGAGCTGTTTTTT
clone_size: NA
j_call: TRBJ2-2
d_call: NA
v_call: TRBV4-3

cdr3_aa: CASSVGGTGGELFF
cdr3_nt: TGTGCCAGCAGCGTAGGCGGAACAGGCGGGGAGCTGTTTTTT
clone_size: NA
j_call: TRBJ2-2
d_call: NA
v_call: TRBV9

cdr3_aa: CASSRGTGGGDGYTF
cdr3_nt: TGTGCCAGCAGTAGGGGGACAGGGGGCGGAGATGGCTACACCTTC
clone_size: NA
j_call: TRBJ1-2
d_call: TRBD1
v_call: TRBV6-5

cdr3_aa: CASSLGPGGPNEQYF
cdr3_nt: TGTGCCAGCAGCTTAGGGCCGGGAGGGCCGAACGAGCAGTACTTC
clone_size: NA
j_call: TRBJ2-7
d_call: TRBD2
v_call: TRBV11-3

cdr3_aa: CASSYGPTQETQYF
cdr3_nt: TGTGCCAGCAGTTACGGGCCGACCCAAGAGACCCAGTACTTC
clone_size: once
j_call: TRBJ2-5
d_call: NA
v_call: TRBV6-5

cdr3_aa: CASSPGTAPTEAFF
cdr3_nt: TGTGCCAGCAGCCCCGGGACAGCCCCCACTGAAGCTTTCTTT
clone_size: few
j_call: TRBJ1-1
d_call: TRBD1
v_call: TRBV7-9

cdr3_aa: CASSALTGHENTGELFF
cdr3_nt: TGTGCCAGCAGCGCTCTGACAGGACACGAGAACACCGGGGAGCTGTTTTTT
clone_size: NA
j_call: TRBJ2-2
d_call: NA
v_call: TRBV7-9

cdr3_aa: CASSEALPGIYGYTF
cdr3_nt: TGTGCCAGCAGTGAAGCTTTACCGGGGATTTATGGCTACACCTTC
clone_size: NA
j_call: TRBJ1-2
d_call: NA
v_call: TRBV6-1

cdr3_aa: CASSHVGANTEAFF
cdr3_nt: TGCGCCAGCAGCCATGTGGGAGCGAACACTGAAGCTTTCTTT
clone_size: once
j_call: TRBJ1-1
d_call: NA
v_call: TRBV4-3

cdr3_aa: CASSETFWTGVGQPQHF
cdr3_nt: TGTGCCAGCAGCGAAACCTTCTGGACAGGGGTAGGTCAGCCCCAGCATTTT
clone_size: NA
j_call: TRBJ1-5
d_call: TRBD1
v_call: TRBV9

cdr3_aa: CASSLRTSGLYEQYF
cdr3_nt: TGTGCCAGCAGCTTACGGACTAGCGGGCTCTACGAGCAGTACTTC
clone_size: NA
j_call: TRBJ2-7
d_call: TRBD2
v_call: TRBV11-2

cdr3_aa: CASSLRIGGTYEQYF
cdr3_nt: TGTGCCAGCTCTCTAAGGATAGGCGGGACCTACGAGCAGTACTTC
clone_size: NA
j_call: TRBJ2-7
d_call: NA
v_call: TRBV6-5

cdr3_aa: CASSLGRGSYNEQFF
cdr3_nt: TGTGCCAGCAGCTTAGGTCGGGGTTCCTACAATGAGCAGTTCTTC
clone_size: NA
j_call: TRBJ2-1
d_call: NA
v_call: TRBV11-2

cdr3_aa: CASSLRDRGGYEQYF
cdr3_nt: TGTGCCAGCAGTTTAAGGGACAGGGGAGGCTACGAGCAGTACTTC
clone_size: NA
j_call: TRBJ2-7
d_call: TRBD1
v_call: TRBV28

cdr3_aa: CASNAARLAGRSSYNEQFF
cdr3_nt: TGTGCCAGTAACGCCGCGAGACTAGCGGGACGTAGCTCCTACAATGAGCAGTTCTTC
clone_size: few
j_call: TRBJ2-1
d_call: TRBD2
v_call: TRBV19

cdr3_aa: CASSATWGRQGRRTDTQYF
cdr3_nt: TGTGCCAGCAGTGCAACCTGGGGGCGACAGGGCCGACGCACAGATACGCAGTATTTT
clone_size: NA
j_call: TRBJ2-3
d_call: TRBD1
v_call: TRBV6-1

cdr3_aa: CASSARQGVETQYF
cdr3_nt: TGTGCCAGCAGCGCAAGACAGGGGGTGGAGACCCAGTACTTC
clone_size: NA
j_call: TRBJ2-5
d_call: TRBD1
v_call: TRBV7-9

cdr3_aa: CASSLTSSNYYEQYF
cdr3_nt: TGCGCCAGCAGCCTCACTAGTTCAAACTACTACGAGCAGTACTTC
clone_size: NA
j_call: TRBJ2-7
d_call: NA
v_call: TRBV4-1

cdr3_aa: CAITRQGNGYTF
cdr3_nt: TGTGCCATTACAAGACAGGGGAATGGCTACACCTTC
clone_size: NA
j_call: TRBJ1-2
d_call: TRBD1
v_call: TRBV10-3

cdr3_aa: CASSSTVGTGAYRSYEQYF
cdr3_nt: TGTGCCAGCAGTTCTACCGTGGGGACAGGGGCTTACCGCTCCTACGAGCAGTACTTC
clone_size: NA
j_call: TRBJ2-7
d_call: TRBD1
v_call: TRBV28

cdr3_aa: CASSPYQVAGGRRTGELFF
cdr3_nt: TGTGCCAGCAGCCCCTATCAAGTAGCGGGAGGACGGCGCACCGGGGAGCTGTTTTTT
clone_size: NA
j_call: TRBJ2-2
d_call: TRBD2
v_call: TRBV7-8

cdr3_aa: CASSPPRGGKGGANQPQHF
cdr3_nt: TGCGCCAGCAGCCCTCCCCGGGGGGGCAAGGGGGGCGCCAATCAGCCCCAGCATTTT
clone_size: NA
j_call: TRBJ1-5
d_call: NA
v_call: TRBV4-1

cdr3_aa: CASSLAANYGYTF
cdr3_nt: TGTGCCAGCAGCTTAGCAGCGAACTATGGCTACACCTTC
clone_size: NA
j_call: TRBJ1-2
d_call: NA
v_call: TRBV7-9

cdr3_aa: CASSLGTPGNTIYF
cdr3_nt: TGTGCCAGCAGCTTAGGGACACCTGGAAACACCATATATTTT
clone_size: NA
j_call: TRBJ1-3
d_call: NA
v_call: TRBV7-9

cdr3_aa: CASSLARDRARGYTF
cdr3_nt: TGTGCCAGCAGCTTAGCCCGGGACAGGGCCCGAGGCTACACCTTC
clone_size: NA
j_call: TRBJ1-2
d_call: TRBD1
v_call: TRBV7-2

cdr3_aa: CASSQEVASTRTDTQYF
cdr3_nt: TGTGCCAGCAGCCAAGAAGTAGCTAGCACCCGCACAGATACGCAGTATTTT
clone_size: NA
j_call: TRBJ2-3
d_call: NA
v_call: TRBV3-1/TRBV3-2

cdr3_aa: CASSFGPGLQQYF
cdr3_nt: TGTGCCAGCAGTTTCGGACCAGGGTTGCAGCAGTACTTC
clone_size: NA
j_call: TRBJ2-7
d_call: NA
v_call: TRBV27

cdr3_aa: CAWRGTRGGYTF
cdr3_nt: TGTGCCTGGAGGGGTACTCGGGGAGGCTACACCTTC
clone_size: NA
j_call: TRBJ1-2
d_call: NA
v_call: TRBV30

cdr3_aa: CASGGTPEGVEQFF
cdr3_nt: TGTGCCAGCGGGGGGACCCCAGAGGGTGTTGAGCAGTTCTTC
clone_size: NA
j_call: TRBJ2-1
d_call: TRBD2
v_call: TRBV19

cdr3_aa: CASSVGTANQPQHF
cdr3_nt: TGTGCCAGCAGCGTTGGGACAGCCAATCAGCCCCAGCATTTT
clone_size: NA
j_call: TRBJ1-5
d_call: TRBD1
v_call: TRBV9

cdr3_aa: CASSYGSGRANSYNEQFF
cdr3_nt: TGTGCCAGCAGTTACGGTAGCGGGAGGGCCAACTCCTACAATGAGCAGTTCTTC
clone_size: NA
j_call: TRBJ2-1
d_call: TRBD2
v_call: TRBV6-2/TRBV6-3

cdr3_aa: CASSFTGGSNQPQHF
cdr3_nt: TGTGCCAGCAGCTTTACAGGGGGTAGCAATCAGCCCCAGCATTTT
clone_size: NA
j_call: TRBJ1-5
d_call: TRBD1
v_call: TRBV7-2

cdr3_aa: CAWSAGRTSGHSYEQYF
cdr3_nt: TGTGCCTGGAGTGCGGGAAGGACTAGCGGGCACTCCTACGAGCAGTACTTC
clone_size: NA
j_call: TRBJ2-7
d_call: TRBD2
v_call: TRBV30

cdr3_aa: CASSSRLAGDNEQFF
cdr3_nt: TGTGCCAGCAGTTCCCGGCTAGCGGGGGACAATGAGCAGTTCTTC
clone_size: NA
j_call: TRBJ2-1
d_call: TRBD2
v_call: TRBV28

cdr3_aa: CASSETSGISANEQFF
cdr3_nt: TGTGCCAGCAGTGAGACTAGCGGGATATCCGCCAATGAGCAGTTCTTC
clone_size: NA
j_call: TRBJ2-1
d_call: TRBD2
v_call: TRBV2

cdr3_aa: CASRPGQGKGYTF
cdr3_nt: TGCGCCAGCAGACCAGGACAGGGGAAAGGCTACACCTTC
clone_size: NA
j_call: TRBJ1-2
d_call: TRBD1
v_call: TRBV23-1

cdr3_aa: CASSLVGSEKLFF
cdr3_nt: TGTGCCAGTAGTTTGGTGGGTAGCGAAAAACTGTTTTTT
clone_size: NA
j_call: TRBJ1-4
d_call: NA
v_call: TRBV19

cdr3_aa: CASSPGTGGSPLHF
cdr3_nt: TGTGCCAGCTCACCCGGGACAGGGGGTTCACCCCTCCACTTT
clone_size: NA
j_call: TRBJ1-6
d_call: TRBD1
v_call: TRBV18